One and the same sample provided the 32 T cell receptor beta chains below, sequenced in a study of cytomegalovirus exposure and HLA in healthy donors. PCR used 60 Vbeta primers and 13 Jbeta primers. Some clones are missing from TCRdb's copy, which holds only in-frame ones; the method was immunoSEQ multiplex PCR. The data hold about 300,000 clones, with more than 80% observed a single time. Sequencing was carried out using PBMCs. Source of these receptors: a man between 40 and 49 years old in good health and CMV-seropositive.

The chain combines TRBV7-3 with TRBJ2-1; 8 positions match TRBD2. The length of the CDR3 is 14 residues. Unmatched junction bases numbered 0, after V lost 0 bases and J lost 5 bases. Germline CDR1 is SGHTA and CDR2 is FQGTGA. DNA for the CDR3: TGTGCCAGCAGCTTAACTAGCGGGAACAATGAGCAGTTCTTC. Its protein is CASSLTSGNNEQFF.

The chain has TRBV27 and TRBJ2-3, with 12 nucleotides matching TRBD2. Per the germline V gene, CDR1 is MNHEY and CDR2 is SMNVEV (reference sequence). The CDR3 runs 16 residues. The trim removed 6 bases at V and 6 bases at J, leaving 10 bases unmatched. The CDR3 region is CASSFLAGGPMDTQYF. CDR3 nucleotide sequence: TGTGCCAGCAGCTTTCTAGCGGGAGGGCCAATGGATACGCAGTATTTT.

This chain joins TRBV2 and TRBJ2-3, with 13 bases identical to TRBD2. This CDR3 comprises 16 residues. V dropped 10 bases and J dropped 4; count of bases not matched to a gene: 11. Germline V gene sequence: CDR1 SNHLY, CDR2 FYNNEI. The CDR3 reads CANPHGLAGVADTQYF. For the CDR3, the DNA is TGTGCCAACCCACACGGACTAGCGGGAGTCGCAGATACGCAGTATTTT.

This chain's CDR3 is CASSPTLGGHTQYF. The CDR3, as DNA: TGCGCCAGCAGCCCCACTCTAGGGGGCCATACGCAGTATTTT. This chain uses TRBV4-3 with TRBJ2-3, with 7 positions matching TRBD1. Germline CDR1 is LGHNA and CDR2 is YSLEER. Trimming cost V 4 bases and J 7 bases; bases outside gene matches: 8. The CDR3 length is 14 residues.

The J gene is TRBJ2-3, the V gene TRBV10-3; TRBD2 matches at 11 bases. Per germline, CDR1 ENHRY and CDR2 SYGVKD. This CDR3 has 16 residues. V was pared by 0 bases and J by 4 bases, with 3 bases of the junction left unmatched. DNA of the CDR3: TGTGCCATCAGTGAGTCACTAGCGGGAGTCCCAGATACGCAGTATTTT. It encodes CAISESLAGVPDTQYF.

This chain uses TRBV19 with TRBJ1-2; 10 bases map to TRBD1. Losses at the gene ends were 3 bases for V and 5 bases for J; bases not matched to a gene: 9. Germline values: CDR1 LNHDA, CDR2 SQIVND (reference sequence). This CDR3 is 16 amino acids long. DNA for the CDR3: TGTGCCAGTAGTATCCGGCGGGACAGGGGATCGTATGGCTACACCTTC. Protein product: CASSIRRDRGSYGYTF.

V gene TRBV11-2 combines with J gene TRBJ1-2; tentative D call: TRBD1 (5 bases). Germline V gene data show CDR1 as SGHAT and CDR2 as FQNNGV. Trimming shortened V by 1 base and J by 7 bases, and 13 bases separated the two germline ends. This CDR3 is built from 14 residues. In DNA, the CDR3 is TGTGCCAGCAGCTTAGGGGGCAGTGGTAGTGGCTACACCTTC. This translates into CASSLGGSGSGYTF.

The V and J genes are TRBV2 and TRBJ2-3, with a possible D match to TRBD1 (5 bases). Trimming cost V 6 bases and J 9 bases, with 16 bases left between them. The V gene's germline CDR1 is SNHLY and CDR2 FYNNEI. The CDR3 sequence is 13 residues long. The DNA for the CDR3 is TGTGCCAGCAGGTCCCGACAGCTATTAACGCAGTATTTT. Amino acid sequence: CASRSRQLLTQYF. Looking up the rest from reference TRBV2 and TRBJ2-3 gives the full variable domain: EPEVTQTPSHQVTQMGQEVILRCVPISNHLYFYWYRQILGQKVEFLVSFYNNEISEKSEIFDDQFSVERPDGSNFTLKIRSTKLEDSAMYFCASRSRQLLTQYFGPGTRLTVL.

The chain is built from TRBV6-1 and TRBJ1-3; D is possibly TRBD1 (5 bases). The CDR3 contains 13 residues. Trimming left V 10 bases short and J 4 bases short, with 14 bases between. Germline V lookup: CDR1 MNHNS, CDR2 SASEGT. Here the CDR3 DNA reads TGTGCCACCTCGACAGTTCAGGGAAACACCATATATTTT. This sequence encodes CATSTVQGNTIYF.

This sequence joins TRBV7-2 and TRBJ2-7, with D tentatively TRBD1 (6 bases). CDR3 length equals 13 residues. In germline, CDR1 is SGHTA, CDR2 FQGNSA. V was cut by 2 bases and J by 6 bases, with 11 bases left in between. The CDR3 nucleotides read TGTGCCAGCAGCTTACAACAGGGATTCGAGCAGTACTTC. This gives the protein CASSLQQGFEQYF.

This clone was counted between two and nine times. The chain carries TRBV5-1 and TRBJ1-1, with TRBD1 identical over 7 bases. The CDR3 length is 16 residues. The V and J ends lost 0 bases and 1 base, in that order; junction bases with no gene match: 6. The V gene's germline CDR1 is SGHRS and CDR2 YFSETQ. The CDR3 DNA is TGCGCCAGCAGCTTGGGGACAGGATATACGAACACTGAAGCTTTCTTT. The encoded protein is CASSLGTGYTNTEAFF.

This sequence joins TRBV7-3 and TRBJ2-7, with 8 bases aligning to TRBD2. Trimming removed 5 bases from V and 5 bases from J; junction bases left unmatched: 8. Germline CDR1 and CDR2: SGHTA and FQGTGA. CDR3 length: 14 amino acids. CDR3 DNA sequence: TGTGCCAGCAGCCCCTTCAGCGGGAGAGACGAGCAGTACTTC. Protein: CASSPFSGRDEQYF.

V is TRBV27 and J is TRBJ2-6, with a tentative D call TRBD2 (6 bases). Germline CDR1 reads MNHEY; CDR2 reads SMNVEV (reference sequence). V was trimmed by 3 bases and J by 2 bases, leaving 14 bases between them. The CDR3 spans 17 residues. CDR3 sequence reads: CASSFGGRATGANVLTF. CDR3 in DNA: TGTGCCAGCAGTTTCGGGGGTCGTGCCACTGGGGCCAACGTCCTGACTTTC.

This sequence joins TRBV11-2 and TRBJ2-7, with TRBD1 matching 11 bases. The V segment lost 0 bases and the J segment 5 bases; nucleotides outside the gene matches: 3. This CDR3 spans 15 amino acids. The V gene's germline CDR1 is SGHAT and CDR2 FQNNGV. The CDR3 sequence is CASSLEDRGLDEQYF. For the CDR3, the DNA is TGTGCCAGCAGCTTAGAGGACAGGGGGCTCGACGAGCAGTACTTC.

As regards this clone: The junction and the germline gene differ at one end; a read error may be behind it. The chain links TRBV7-7 to TRBJ2-1; possibly TRBD1 for D (5 bases). Germline CDR1 SSHAT, CDR2 FNYEAQ (reference sequence). The length of the CDR3 is 13 residues. This CDR3 reads CASSPEVGLEQFF. In nucleotides, the CDR3 is TGTGCTAGCAGCCCAGAGGTGGGGCTTGAGCAGTTCTTC.

The chain combines TRBV9 with TRBJ2-3; the D is unclear. The ends were cut back, 0 bases at V and 4 bases at J, with 3 bases in the middle. The length of the CDR3 is 12 residues. Germline CDR1 SGDLS, CDR2 YYNGEE. The CDR3 loop is CASSVGADTQYF. In DNA, the CDR3 is TGTGCCAGCAGCGTAGGAGCAGATACGCAGTATTTT.

This chain uses TRBV5-1 with TRBJ2-1; 9 bases line up with TRBD1. The CDR3 runs to 16 residues. The trim removed 4 bases at V and 5 bases at J, leaving 10 bases unmatched. CDR1 is SGHRS, CDR2 YFSETQ, per germline. CDR3 DNA sequence: TGCGCCAGCAGCGGGCCCCGGGACAGGGACGACAATGAGCAGTTCTTC. Translating gives CASSGPRDRDDNEQFF.

The chain is built from TRBV7-8 and TRBJ2-7; 13 bases align to TRBD2. The CDR3 spans 17 residues. CDR1 is SGHVS, CDR2 FQNEAQ, per germline. V shed 5 bases, J shed 5 bases, and the junction held 12 bases outside the gene matches. CDR3 protein: CASSRAPGLAGLNEQYF. The CDR3 region has the DNA TGTGCCAGCAGCAGGGCCCCGGGACTAGCGGGACTCAACGAGCAGTACTTC.

This clone was observed once. The junction differs from germline at one of its ends, possibly a read error. The same CDR3 can be traced to other DNA sequences in this sample. This rearrangement joins TRBV19 to TRBJ1-2; a possible D gene is TRBD1 (5 bases). In germline, CDR1 is LNHDA, CDR2 SQIVND (reference sequence). The CDR3 has 12 residues. CDR3 amino acids: CASSLDSYGYTF. In nucleotides, the CDR3 is TGCGCCAGTAGCCTCGACAGTTATGGCTACACCTTC.

The chain has TRBV5-6 and TRBJ1-4, with D unclear. Trimming left V 0 bases short and J 3 bases short, with 9 bases between. Germline loops: CDR1 SGHDT, CDR2 YYEEEE. This CDR3 contains 15 residues. The CDR3 sequence is CASSLGRAPNEKLFF. In DNA, the CDR3 is TGTGCCAGCAGCTTGGGGAGGGCTCCTAATGAAAAACTGTTTTTT.

V and J are TRBV10-2 and TRBJ2-1, with 13 bases lining up with TRBD2. This CDR3 has 18 residues. V gave up 0 bases and J gave up 2 bases; unmatched junction bases: 4. Per germline, CDR1 WSHSY and CDR2 SAAADI. The CDR3 bases are TGCGCCAGCAGTGAGTCGGGGACTAGCGGGAACCCCTACAATGAGCAGTTCTTC. Protein: CASSESGTSGNPYNEQFF.

V is TRBV6-5 and J is TRBJ1-2; D is uncertain. The CDR3 loop spans 14 amino acids. Germline CDR1 MNHEY, CDR2 SVGAGI. The V end lost 5 bases, the J end lost 2 bases, and 12 bases lay between the germline ends. Here the CDR3 DNA reads TGTGCCAGCAGTCGCGAGTTCGGGAACTATGGCTACACCTTC. Protein sequence: CASSREFGNYGYTF.

This chain links TRBV11-2 with TRBJ2-7; TRBD2 aligns across 13 bases. The CDR3 contains 16 residues. Germline lookup yields CDR1 SGHAT and CDR2 FQNNGV. J was trimmed by 2 bases and V by 1 base; bases with no gene match: 2. The CDR3 region is CASSLGTSGRAYEQYF. CDR3 bases: TGTGCCAGCAGCTTAGGTACTAGCGGGAGGGCCTACGAGCAGTACTTC.

V gene TRBV7-9 combines with J gene TRBJ2-1; 9 nucleotides line up with TRBD2. V trimming: 2 bases; J trimming: 4 bases; junction bases outside the gene matches: 3. The CDR3 is 15 residues long. CDR1 is SEHNR, CDR2 FQNEAQ, per germline (reference sequence). The CDR3 sequence is CASSLMLAGYNEQFF. The CDR3 nucleotides are TGTGCCAGCAGCTTAATGCTAGCGGGGTACAATGAGCAGTTCTTC.

The chain carries TRBV30 and TRBJ1-2; weak D call: TRBD1 (6 bases). There are 13 residues in the CDR3. The V gene lost 3 bases and the J gene lost 2 bases, with 10 bases spanning the gap. Germline V gene lookup returns CDR1 GTSNPN and CDR2 SVGIG (reference sequence). CDR3 loop: CAWSPTGNYGYTF. The CDR3 DNA reads as TGTGCCTGGAGCCCTACAGGGAACTATGGCTACACCTTC.

The genes are TRBV28 and TRBJ2-7; perhaps TRBD1 as D (5 bases). Trimming took off 2 bases at V and 6 bases at J, with 14 bases between the two ends. CDR1 is MDHEN, CDR2 SYDVKM, per germline. The CDR3 has 14 amino acids. The CDR3 here is CASSLVQGRGEQYF. CDR3 bases: TGTGCCAGCAGTTTAGTGCAGGGTAGAGGCGAGCAGTACTTC.

The chain combines TRBV5-1 with TRBJ2-3, with D maybe TRBD2 (6 bases). This CDR3 is built from 17 residues. Trimming pared 1 base from V and 2 bases from J, leaving 17 bases between. The V gene's germline CDR1 is SGHRS and CDR2 YFSETQ. CDR3 nucleotides: TGCGCCAGCAGCTTGAGGATATGGGCGGGATACACAGATACGCAGTATTTT. Protein: CASSLRIWAGYTDTQYF.

CDR3: CASSTWTSIDEQFF. The CDR3 bases are TGTGCCAGTAGTACCTGGACTAGCATCGATGAGCAGTTCTTC. This rearrangement joins TRBV19 to TRBJ2-1; 8 nucleotides line up with TRBD2. Trimming cost V 4 bases and J 8 bases; bases outside gene matches: 7. CDR3 size: 14 residues. The germline gives CDR1 LNHDA, CDR2 SQIVND (reference sequence).

The V and J genes are TRBV7-9 and TRBJ2-1, with 8 bases aligning to TRBD2. The CDR3 is 13 amino acids. V shed 4 bases and J 9 bases; nucleotides not matched to a gene: 5. Per germline, CDR1 SEHNR and CDR2 FQNEAQ (reference sequence). The CDR3 DNA reads as TGTGCCAGCAGCTACCCGGGGGGGCTTGAGCAGTTCTTC. Its protein is CASSYPGGLEQFF.

V gene TRBV5-1 combines with J gene TRBJ2-2; a possible D gene is TRBD2 (6 bases). The V end lost 0 bases, the J end lost 5 bases, and 11 bases lay between the germline ends. Germline loops: CDR1 SGHRS, CDR2 YFSETQ. The length of the CDR3 is 15 residues. CDR3 loop: CASSLAAGPTGELFF. In nucleotides, the CDR3 is TGCGCCAGCAGCTTGGCTGCGGGACCAACCGGGGAGCTGTTTTTT.

In nucleotides, the CDR3 is TGTGCCAGCAGCCAAGATCCTGGGGGACTCTACGATTCCTACGAGCAGTACTTC. The encoded protein is CASSQDPGGLYDSYEQYF. The rearrangement joins TRBV4-2 to TRBJ2-7, with a possible D match to TRBD2 (6 bases). V was trimmed by 0 bases and J by 1 base, leaving 19 bases between them. CDR3 size: 18 residues. Looked up from germline, CDR1 is LGHNA and CDR2 is YNFKEQ.

This chain uses TRBV7-9 with TRBJ1-2, with 7 positions matching TRBD1. Germline CDR1 reads SEHNR; CDR2 reads FQNEAQ (reference sequence). CDR3 size: 13 residues. Trimming at V came to 1 base and at J to 6 bases, leaving 2 bases not matched to a gene. This CDR3 reads CASSLVQGNGYTF. CDR3 coding DNA: TGTGCCAGCAGCTTAGTACAGGGGAATGGCTACACCTTC.